These 30 T cell receptor beta chains share one sample of origin, sequenced in a study of T cell repertoires in cytomegalovirus infection. One entry per CDR3 protein results from TCRdb running MiXCR on the reads. The table records about 890,000 distinct CDR3 sequences, around 30% of them present only once. These TCRs are of unknown antigen specificity. Material: cultured CD8+ T cells from PBMCs, obtained from culture after CMV antigen stimulation. These receptors were taken from a human donor in good health (CMV status not recorded). Some clones in this sample may be carry-over from other donors' samples.

The chain has TRBV7-3 and TRBJ2-1; tentatively, D is TRBD2 (6 bases). From germline, CDR1 is SGHTA and CDR2 FQGTGA. Trimming cost V 4 bases and J 4 bases, with 20 bases left between them. The CDR3 loop spans 17 amino acids. Written as DNA, the CDR3 is TGTGCCAGCAGCTCATCGACGGGGGTTTGGGGGTACAATGAGCAGTTCTTC. Protein product: CASSSSTGVWGYNEQFF.

This clonotype was observed a few times. The chain links TRBV7-9 to TRBJ2-1, with 8 bases that match TRBD2. Losses at the gene ends were 5 bases for V and 7 bases for J; bases not matched to a gene: 10. CDR1 is SEHNR and CDR2 is FQNEAQ in the germline V gene (reference sequence). The CDR3 spans 15 residues. The CDR3 loop reads CASSPRGARGNEQFF. CDR3 sequence (DNA): TGTGCCAGCAGCCCGCGGGGGGCCCGGGGAAATGAGCAGTTCTTC. The full variable domain, rest sourced from reference TRBV7-9 and TRBJ2-1, is DTGVSQNPRHKITKRGQNVTFRCDPISEHNRLYWYRQTLGQGPEFLTYFQNEAQLEKSRLLSDRFSAERPKGSFSTLEIQRTEQGDSAMYLCASSPRGARGNEQFFGPGTRLTVL.

The V and J genes are TRBV2 and TRBJ2-1; D remains unclear. Germline loops: CDR1 SNHLY, CDR2 FYNNEI. Trimming shortened V by 4 bases and J by 12 bases, and 7 bases separated the two germline ends. The CDR3 consists of 10 residues. CDR3 protein: CASSAAGQFF. Written as DNA, the CDR3 is TGTGCCAGCAGTGCCGCCGGGCAGTTCTTC. The complete variable domain, with remaining parts taken from reference TRBV2 and TRBJ2-1, reads EPEVTQTPSHQVTQMGQEVILRCVPISNHLYFYWYRQILGQKVEFLVSFYNNEISEKSEIFDDQFSVERPDGSNFTLKIRSTKLEDSAMYFCASSAAGQFFGPGTRLTVL.

In this sample, this clonotype turned up a few times. The V and J genes are TRBV5-6 and TRBJ1-1; possibly TRBD1 for D (5 bases). CDR1 SGHDT and CDR2 YYEEEE come from the germline V gene. The V gene lost 4 bases and the J gene lost 6 bases, with 16 bases spanning the gap. CDR3 length: 14 residues. The CDR3 nucleotides read TGTGCCAGCAGCGGCGGGGCGGTAGTGGCTGAAGCTTTCTTT. It yields the protein CASSGGAVVAEAFF. Based on the CDR3 plus reference TRBV5-6 and TRBJ1-1, the full variable domain is DAGVTQSPTHLIKTRGQQVTLRCSPKSGHDTVSWYQQALGQGPQFIFQYYEEEERQRGNFPDRFSGHQFPNYSSELNVNALLLGDSALYLCASSGGAVVAEAFFGQGTRLTVV.

J is TRBJ1-1 and V is TRBV4-1, with TRBD1 matching 8 bases. V lost 2 bases, J lost 5 bases, and 4 bases stayed unmatched. This CDR3 has 14 residues. The germline gives CDR1 MGHRA, CDR2 YSYEKL. CDR3 sequence: CASSQNQGATEAFF. CDR3 nucleotide sequence: TGCGCCAGCAGCCAAAATCAGGGGGCGACTGAAGCTTTCTTT.

This clonotype occurred a few times. The chain uses TRBV19 and TRBJ1-1, with TRBD1 matching 7 bases. Looked up from germline, CDR1 is LNHDA and CDR2 is SQIVND (reference sequence). This CDR3 comprises 15 residues. The junction had 6 bases not matched to a gene; V was cut back by 5 bases and J by 0 bases. CDR3 bases: TGTGCCAGTAGTTTGGGACAGCGCATGAACACTGAAGCTTTCTTT. Residues: CASSLGQRMNTEAFF. The full variable domain, its missing parts supplied by reference TRBV19 and TRBJ1-1, is DGGITQSPKYLFRKEGQNVTLSCEQNLNHDAMYWYRQDPGQGLRLIYYSQIVNDFQKGDIAEGYSVSREKKESFPLTVTSAQKNPTAFYLCASSLGQRMNTEAFFGQGTRLTVV.

The rearrangement uses TRBV6-6 and TRBJ1-2, with D maybe TRBD1 (5 bases). V was shortened by 2 bases and J by 4 bases, with 8 bases between the two germline ends. Germline V gene sequence: CDR1 MNHNY, CDR2 SVGAGI (reference sequence). This CDR3 has 13 amino acids. This CDR3 is CASSYDSPYGYTF. CDR3 in DNA: TGTGCCAGCAGTTACGACAGTCCCTATGGCTACACCTTC.

This clonotype was observed a few times. J is TRBJ2-2 and V is TRBV6-1; 8 bases are shared with TRBD2. V dropped 5 bases and J dropped 0; count of bases not matched to a gene: 11. This CDR3 contains 18 residues. CDR1 is MNHNS, CDR2 SASEGT, per germline. The CDR3 loop is CASSYALQAGANTGELFF. For the CDR3, the DNA is TGTGCCAGCAGTTATGCTCTTCAAGCGGGGGCGAACACCGGGGAGCTGTTTTTT.

The chain couples TRBV4-1 to TRBJ2-5, with TRBD1 matching over 9 bases. The V gene's germline CDR1 is MGHRA and CDR2 YSYEKL. V lost 3 bases to trimming and J lost 0 bases; unmatched junction nucleotides: 8. This CDR3 spans 17 amino acids. This chain's CDR3 is CASSQVTGTGYQETQYF. For the CDR3, the DNA is TGCGCCAGCAGCCAGGTTACCGGGACAGGGTACCAAGAGACCCAGTACTTC.

Here the CDR3 DNA reads TGCAGTGCTAGAGGGTCGGAGGGGGCAGACACCGGGGAGCTGTTTTTT. It codes for CSARGSEGADTGELFF. The V gene is TRBV20-1, the J gene TRBJ2-2; tentative D call: TRBD1 (7 bases). The CDR3 loop spans 16 amino acids. Germline CDR1 DFQATT, CDR2 SNEGSKA (reference sequence). Trimming removed 1 base at V and 3 bases at J, with 15 bases between.

The rearrangement joins TRBV15 to TRBJ2-3; 7 positions match TRBD2. Germline V lookup: CDR1 LNHNV, CDR2 YYDKDF (reference sequence). This CDR3 is built from 15 residues. V shed 0 bases and J 4 bases; nucleotides not matched to a gene: 4. CDR3 nucleotides: TGTGCCACCAGCAGAGAAAGCGGGGAGGCAGATACGCAGTATTTT. Translated, it gives CATSRESGEADTQYF.

The count of this clonotype is one. The CDR3 protein is CAISGSKGARNSPLHF. Here the CDR3 DNA reads TGTGCCATCAGTGGGTCGAAGGGGGCGAGGAATTCACCCCTCCACTTT. The chain recombines TRBV10-3 with TRBJ1-6, with 7 nucleotides matching TRBD1. The CDR3 length is 16 residues. The junction had 10 bases not matched to a gene; V was cut back by 4 bases and J by 7 bases. Germline CDR1 is ENHRY and CDR2 is SYGVKD.

The chain recombines TRBV28 with TRBJ2-5; 7 nucleotides line up with TRBD2. Germline CDR1 MDHEN, CDR2 SYDVKM. CDR3 length: 13 residues. The V segment lost 7 bases and the J segment 5 bases; nucleotides outside the gene matches: 7. CDR3 sequence reads: CASTERGRETQYF. The CDR3 region has the DNA TGTGCCAGCACCGAGCGGGGACGCGAGACCCAGTACTTC.

This chain links TRBV2 with TRBJ2-1; 14 bases agree with TRBD2. After removal of 6 bases from V and 9 bases from J, the junction contained 4 bases not matched to a gene. Germline V lookup: CDR1 SNHLY, CDR2 FYNNEI. The CDR3 consists of 14 residues. The DNA for the CDR3 is TGTGCCAGCAGGACTAGCGGGGGGGATCGTGAGCAGTTCTTC. Its translation is CASRTSGGDREQFF. Variable domain in full (rest from reference TRBV2 and TRBJ2-1): EPEVTQTPSHQVTQMGQEVILRCVPISNHLYFYWYRQILGQKVEFLVSFYNNEISEKSEIFDDQFSVERPDGSNFTLKIRSTKLEDSAMYFCASRTSGGDREQFFGPGTRLTVL.

This clonotype was counted many times. The chain employs TRBV6-1 and TRBJ2-7, with D possibly being TRBD1 (6 bases). Germline V gene sequence: CDR1 MNHNS, CDR2 SASEGT. The CDR3 loop spans 14 amino acids. Trimming took off 3 bases at V and 3 bases at J, with 12 bases between the two ends. CDR3 sequence (DNA): TGTGCCAGCAGTGATCCTGGGGGCAGCTACGAGCAGTACTTC. Encoded protein: CASSDPGGSYEQYF.

This clonotype was picked up a small number of times. The genes are TRBV11-2 and TRBJ2-1; no clear D gene. The CDR3 has 13 amino acids. Trimming shortened V by 2 bases and J by 10 bases, and 12 bases separated the two germline ends. Germline V CDR1 and CDR2: SGHAT, FQNNGV. CDR3: CASSLLRFSEQFF. As DNA, the CDR3 is TGTGCCAGCAGCTTACTCAGGTTTAGCGAGCAGTTCTTC.

This clonotype showed up just a few times. The genes are TRBV7-6 and TRBJ2-5; 7 nucleotides align to TRBD2. The ends lost 5 bases at V and 5 bases at J; junction bases unmatched: 17. The CDR3 sequence is 17 residues long. Germline-derived CDR1 and CDR2 are SGHVS and FNYEAQ. The CDR3 loop is CASSPREATVPWETQYF. Here the CDR3 DNA reads TGTGCCAGCAGCCCACGGGAGGCGACTGTCCCTTGGGAGACCCAGTACTTC.

This clonotype was counted many times. V gene TRBV7-2 combines with J gene TRBJ2-1; no firm D call. The CDR3 covers 12 residues. In germline, CDR1 is SGHTA, CDR2 FQGNSA. Trimming pared 2 bases from V and 7 bases from J, leaving 6 bases between. CDR3 in amino acids: CASSLKVNEQFF. The CDR3 DNA reads TGTGCCAGCAGCTTAAAGGTGAATGAGCAGTTCTTC.

This chain links TRBV7-9 with TRBJ2-1; weak D call: TRBD2 (7 bases). The CDR3 loop spans 15 amino acids. The V and J ends lost 8 bases and 0 bases respectively, with 14 bases between them. Germline CDR1 reads SEHNR; CDR2 reads FQNEAQ (reference sequence). CDR3 bases: TGTGCCAGCCAGAGGGGGGGGGGCTCCTACAATGAGCAGTTCTTC. Its translation: CASQRGGGSYNEQFF.

This clonotype was counted at least ten times. The rearrangement uses TRBV7-9 and TRBJ1-3, with TRBD1 as a possible D gene (5 bases). The CDR3 length is 14 residues. The germline V and J ends were trimmed by 7 bases and 0 bases, with 10 bases remaining between them. The germline V gene has CDR1 SEHNR and CDR2 FQNEAQ (reference sequence). CDR3 coding DNA: TGTGCCAGCATCCAGACAGACTCTGGAAACACCATATATTTT. Amino acid sequence: CASIQTDSGNTIYF.

The V call is TRBV7-6, the J call TRBJ1-1; tentatively, D is TRBD1 (6 bases). Germline V lookup: CDR1 SGHVS, CDR2 FNYEAQ. The CDR3 is 12 amino acids. Trimming took 6 bases from V and 9 from J, leaving 14 bases between them. The CDR3 coding sequence is TGTGCCAGCAGTTCTGGACAGAAGCAAGCTTTCTTT. Protein sequence: CASSSGQKQAFF.

J is TRBJ1-2 and V is TRBV19; D is ambiguous. The CDR3 runs 10 residues. V lost 10 bases and J lost 7, with 10 bases in between. Germline V gene sequence: CDR1 LNHDA, CDR2 SQIVND (reference sequence). The CDR3 loop reads CATLWAGYTF. Written as DNA, the CDR3 is TGTGCCACCCTTTGGGCTGGCTACACCTTC.

J is TRBJ2-3 and V is TRBV7-3; a possible D gene is TRBD2 (6 bases). Trimming pared 4 bases from V and 11 bases from J, leaving 22 bases between. The CDR3 is 15 amino acids. The V gene's germline CDR1 is SGHTA and CDR2 FQGTGA. The CDR3 DNA sequence: TGTGCCAGCAGCTCCCTGGCGGGGCCTCTTGCTGGGCAGTATTTT. Amino acid sequence: CASSSLAGPLAGQYF.

Only a few counts were recorded for this clonotype. The chain couples TRBV10-3 to TRBJ1-1, with D unresolved. The V end lost 2 bases, the J end lost 1 base, and 8 bases lay between the germline ends. The CDR3 covers 14 residues. The germline gives CDR1 ENHRY, CDR2 SYGVKD. The CDR3, as DNA: TGTGCCATCAGTGAGGGGCCGGAGAACACTGAAGCTTTCTTT. It encodes CAISEGPENTEAFF.

The table lists this clonotype with a few counts. This chain links TRBV7-9 with TRBJ1-1; D remains unclear. The germline V gene encodes CDR1 SEHNR and CDR2 FQNEAQ (reference sequence). The CDR3 has 12 amino acids. Deletions cut 4 bases from V and 6 bases from J, with 9 bases between. CDR3 bases: TGTGCCAGCAGCTCGAGGCTCGCTGAAGCTTTCTTT. Residues: CASSSRLAEAFF.

The chain employs TRBV2 and TRBJ1-2; maybe TRBD1 (6 bases). Per the germline V gene, CDR1 is SNHLY and CDR2 is FYNNEI. Trimming cost V 7 bases and J 4 bases, with 13 bases left between them. The CDR3 length is 13 residues. This CDR3 reads CASIRTETYGYTF. CDR3 in DNA: TGTGCCAGCATTCGGACAGAAACCTATGGCTACACCTTC.

The chain uses TRBV7-4 and TRBJ2-7; no firm D call. Germline V gene lookup returns CDR1 SGHVT and CDR2 SQSDAQ. V lost 1 base to trimming and J lost 3 bases, with 7 bases between them. The CDR3 spans 13 residues. The CDR3 spells CASSLEQIYEQYF. CDR3 coding DNA: TGTGCCAGCAGCTTAGAACAGATCTACGAGCAGTACTTC.

V gene TRBV7-6 combines with J gene TRBJ1-1; D remains unclear. The germline V and J ends were trimmed by 1 base and 3 bases, with 6 bases remaining between them. CDR3 length equals 13 residues. The germline gives CDR1 SGHVS, CDR2 FNYEAQ. CDR3 loop: CASSLGSHTEAFF. For the CDR3, the DNA is TGTGCCAGCAGCTTAGGTTCGCACACTGAAGCTTTCTTT.

This clonotype was seen a single time. V gene TRBV12-5 combines with J gene TRBJ2-2, with D perhaps assigned TRBD1 or TRBD2 (5 bases each). CDR3 length: 15 amino acids. Germline V gene lookup returns CDR1 LGHNT and CDR2 FRNRAP. Trimming took 3 bases from V and 0 from J, leaving 8 bases between them. Here the CDR3 reads CASGFGAANTGELFF. DNA of the CDR3: TGTGCTAGTGGTTTCGGGGCCGCGAACACCGGGGAGCTGTTTTTT.

The rearrangement uses TRBV3-1 and TRBJ1-5; possibly TRBD1 for D (5 bases). V was pared by 0 bases and J by 5 bases, with 11 bases between. CDR3 length equals 15 residues. CDR1 LGHDT and CDR2 YNNKEL come from the germline V gene (reference sequence). CDR3 sequence reads: CASSQDMGTHQPQHF. CDR3 nucleotide sequence: TGTGCCAGCAGCCAAGATATGGGGACCCATCAGCCCCAGCATTTT.